This T cell receptor (beta chain) comes out of a study of T cell responses to AZD1222 COVID-19 vaccine. Study results and limitations: Reports say nearly half of spike-specific TCRs go after unmutated variant regions.

V shed 5 bases and J shed 0 bases, with 10 bases lying between them. The CDR3 consists of 14 residues. The V gene's germline CDR1 is MDHEN and CDR2 SYDVKM. With respect to this clone: The antigen remains unidentified.

Data came from immunoSEQ multiplex PCR; TCRdb stores just in-frame clones and leaves some out. The repertoire holds about 88,000 clones, with around nine tenths as singletons. This clonotype was obtained from an adult in good health. V is TRBV28 and J is TRBJ1-1; D is unclear. Sequenced material: peripheral blood, taken on day 0 of MenACWY control vaccination. CDR3 protein: CASSPGAMNTEAFF. CDR3 in DNA: TGTGCCAGCAGTCCGGGAGCCATGAACACTGAAGCTTTCTTT.